Listed here is a single TCR beta chain. Antigen specificity is unknown. There are 14 residues in the CDR3. Losses at the gene ends were 5 bases for V and 9 bases for J; bases not matched to a gene: 7. Germline assignment: CDR1 SGHAT and CDR2 FQNNGV. TCR beta CDR3 region amplification was performed from RNA transcripts. Using the HTBI primer set, a first-round RT-PCR was run on the TCR CDR3. MiXCR was run by TCRdb on the multiplex PCR reads, yielding one entry per CDR3 protein. The sample has about 270,000 distinct CDR3 sequences, 20% to 25% seen once. The source of the sample is a study of T cells in Graves' hyperthyroidism and ophthalmopathy. The overall study: Peripheral blood samples were taken at initial diagnosis, prior to any treatment.

Findings of the study overall: In validation, the model predicted ophthalmopathy. These predictions came a median about 6.5 months before onset.

Sequencing was performed on blood. The receptor comes from a young man with Graves' ophthalmopathy. The chain uses TRBV11-2 and TRBJ2-1; 10 bases are a match to TRBD2. This chain's CDR3 is CASSRTSGTFEQFF. DNA for the CDR3: TGTGCCAGCAGCCGTACTAGCGGGACTTTTGAGCAGTTCTTC.